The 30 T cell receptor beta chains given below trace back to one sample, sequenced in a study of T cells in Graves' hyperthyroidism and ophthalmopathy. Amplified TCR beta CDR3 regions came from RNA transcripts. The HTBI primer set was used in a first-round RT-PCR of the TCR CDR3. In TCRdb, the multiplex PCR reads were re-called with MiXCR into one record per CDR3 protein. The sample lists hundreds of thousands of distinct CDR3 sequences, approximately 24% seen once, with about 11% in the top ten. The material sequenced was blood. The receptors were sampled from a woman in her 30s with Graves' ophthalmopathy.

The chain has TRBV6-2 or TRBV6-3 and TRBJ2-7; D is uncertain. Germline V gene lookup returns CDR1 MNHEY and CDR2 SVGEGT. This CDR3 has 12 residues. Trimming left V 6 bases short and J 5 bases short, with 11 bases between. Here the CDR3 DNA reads TGTGCCAGCAGCGATACCTCAGACGAGCAGTACTTC. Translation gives CASSDTSDEQYF.

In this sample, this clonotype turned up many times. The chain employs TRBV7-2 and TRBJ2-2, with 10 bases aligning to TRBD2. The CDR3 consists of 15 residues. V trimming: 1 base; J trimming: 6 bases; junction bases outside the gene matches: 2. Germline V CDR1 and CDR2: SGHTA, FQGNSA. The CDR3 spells CASSLVAGGAGELFF. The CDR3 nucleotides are TGTGCCAGCAGCTTAGTAGCGGGGGGCGCCGGGGAGCTGTTTTTT.

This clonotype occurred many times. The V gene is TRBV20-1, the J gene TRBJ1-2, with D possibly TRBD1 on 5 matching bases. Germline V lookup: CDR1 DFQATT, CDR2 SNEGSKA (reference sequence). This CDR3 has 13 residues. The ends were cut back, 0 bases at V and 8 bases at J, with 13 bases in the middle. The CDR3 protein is CSARDQGLGGYTF. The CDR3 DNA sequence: TGCAGTGCTAGAGATCAGGGATTGGGAGGCTACACCTTC.

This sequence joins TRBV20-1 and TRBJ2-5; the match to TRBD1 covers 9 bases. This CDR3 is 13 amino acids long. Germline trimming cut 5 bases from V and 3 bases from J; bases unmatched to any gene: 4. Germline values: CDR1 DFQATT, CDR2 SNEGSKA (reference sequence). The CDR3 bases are TGCAGTGCTCCTAGGACAGGGGAAGAGACCCAGTACTTC. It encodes CSAPRTGEETQYF.

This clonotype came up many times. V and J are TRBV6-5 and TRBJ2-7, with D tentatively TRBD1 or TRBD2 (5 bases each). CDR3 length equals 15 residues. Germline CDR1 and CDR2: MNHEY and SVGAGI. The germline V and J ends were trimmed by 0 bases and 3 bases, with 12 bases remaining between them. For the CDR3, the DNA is TGTGCCAGCAGTTACTCGACGGGGCCGTACTACGAGCAGTACTTC. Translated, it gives CASSYSTGPYYEQYF.

CDR3 sequence: CASESRLSGNTIYF. The CDR3 DNA reads TGTGCCAGCGAATCCAGACTCTCTGGAAACACCATATATTTT. The V gene is TRBV3-1, the J gene TRBJ1-3; D gene uncertain. V gave up 8 bases and J gave up 0 bases, with 11 bases separating them. CDR3 length: 14 residues. CDR1 LGHDT and CDR2 YNNKEL come from the germline V gene (reference sequence).

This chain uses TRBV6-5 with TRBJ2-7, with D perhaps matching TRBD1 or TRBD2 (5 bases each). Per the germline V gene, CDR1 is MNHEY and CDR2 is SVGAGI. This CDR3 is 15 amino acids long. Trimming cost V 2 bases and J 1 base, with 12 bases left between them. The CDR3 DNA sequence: TGTGCCAGCAGTTACGGGGACCATCTTTCCTACGAGCAGTACTTC. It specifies CASSYGDHLSYEQYF.

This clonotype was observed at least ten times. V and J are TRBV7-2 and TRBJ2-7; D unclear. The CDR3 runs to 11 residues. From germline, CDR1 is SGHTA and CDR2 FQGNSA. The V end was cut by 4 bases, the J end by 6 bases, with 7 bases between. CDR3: CASSSAAEQYF. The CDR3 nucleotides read TGTGCCAGCAGCTCCGCGGCCGAGCAGTACTTC.

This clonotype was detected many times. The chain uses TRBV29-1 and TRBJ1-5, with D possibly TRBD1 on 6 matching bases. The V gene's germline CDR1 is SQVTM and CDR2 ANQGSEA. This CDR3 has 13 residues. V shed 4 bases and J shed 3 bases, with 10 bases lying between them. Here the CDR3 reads CSVGWTANQPQHF. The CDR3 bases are TGCAGCGTTGGATGGACAGCCAATCAGCCCCAGCATTTT.

This CDR3 is CSACGLPGDRGSEAFF. The CDR3 nucleotides read TGCAGTGCTTGTGGACTTCCGGGGGACAGGGGGTCGGAAGCTTTCTTT. The chain combines TRBV20-1 with TRBJ1-1, with 11 positions matching TRBD1. V shed 5 bases and J 8 bases; nucleotides not matched to a gene: 16. Looked up from germline, CDR1 is DFQATT and CDR2 is SNEGSKA (reference sequence). The CDR3 totals 16 residues.

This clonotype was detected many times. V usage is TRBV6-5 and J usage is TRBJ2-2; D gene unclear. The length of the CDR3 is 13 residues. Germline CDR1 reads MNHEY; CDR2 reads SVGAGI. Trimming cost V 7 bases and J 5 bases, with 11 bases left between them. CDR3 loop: CASISGPTGELFF. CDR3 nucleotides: TGTGCCAGCATTTCCGGGCCTACCGGGGAGCTGTTTTTT.

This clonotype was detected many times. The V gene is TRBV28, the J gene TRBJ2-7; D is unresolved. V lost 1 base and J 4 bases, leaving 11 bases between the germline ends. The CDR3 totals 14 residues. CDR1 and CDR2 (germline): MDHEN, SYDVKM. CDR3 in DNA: TGTGCCAGCAGTTTATCGATAGGGTTGTACGAGCAGTACTTC. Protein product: CASSLSIGLYEQYF.

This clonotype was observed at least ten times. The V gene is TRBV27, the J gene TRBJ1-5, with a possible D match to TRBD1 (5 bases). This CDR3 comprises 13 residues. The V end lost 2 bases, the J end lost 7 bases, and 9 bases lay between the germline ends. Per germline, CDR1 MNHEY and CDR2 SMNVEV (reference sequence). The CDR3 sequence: CASSLIGGQPQHF. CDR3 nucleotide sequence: TGTGCCAGCAGTTTAATTGGGGGGCAGCCCCAGCATTTT.

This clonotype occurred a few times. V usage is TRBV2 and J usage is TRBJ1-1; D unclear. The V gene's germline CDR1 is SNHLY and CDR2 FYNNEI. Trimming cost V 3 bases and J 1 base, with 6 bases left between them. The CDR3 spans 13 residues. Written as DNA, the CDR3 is TGTGCCAGCAGTGATTACCAGAACACTGAAGCTTTCTTT. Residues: CASSDYQNTEAFF.

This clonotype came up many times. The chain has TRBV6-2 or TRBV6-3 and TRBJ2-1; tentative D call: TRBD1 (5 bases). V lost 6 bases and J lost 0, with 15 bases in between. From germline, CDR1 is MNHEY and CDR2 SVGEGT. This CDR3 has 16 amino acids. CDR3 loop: CASRLYRLSSYNEQFF. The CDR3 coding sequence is TGTGCCAGCAGGTTATACAGGTTAAGCTCCTACAATGAGCAGTTCTTC.

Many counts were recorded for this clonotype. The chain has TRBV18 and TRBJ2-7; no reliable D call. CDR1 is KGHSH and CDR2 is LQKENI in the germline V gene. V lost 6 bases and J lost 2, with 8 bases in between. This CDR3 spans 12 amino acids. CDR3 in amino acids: CASSPNTYEQYF. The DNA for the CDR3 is TGTGCCAGCTCGCCGAACACCTACGAGCAGTACTTC.

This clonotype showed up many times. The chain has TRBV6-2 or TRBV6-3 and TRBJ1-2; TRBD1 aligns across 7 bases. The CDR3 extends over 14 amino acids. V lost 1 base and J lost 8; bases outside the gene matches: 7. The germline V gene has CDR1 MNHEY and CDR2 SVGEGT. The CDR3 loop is CASSYLESGGGYTF. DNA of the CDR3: TGTGCCAGCAGTTACTTGGAATCAGGGGGAGGCTACACCTTC.

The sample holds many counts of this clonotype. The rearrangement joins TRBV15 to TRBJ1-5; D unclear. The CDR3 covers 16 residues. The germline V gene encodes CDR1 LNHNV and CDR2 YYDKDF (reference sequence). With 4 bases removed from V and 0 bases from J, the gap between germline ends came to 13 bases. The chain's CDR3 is CATSNYAPGSNQPQHF. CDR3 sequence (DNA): TGTGCCACCAGCAACTATGCGCCCGGTAGCAATCAGCCCCAGCATTTT. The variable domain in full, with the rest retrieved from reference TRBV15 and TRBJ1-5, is DAMVIQNPRYQVTQFGKPVTLSCSQTLNHNVMYWYQQKSSQAPKLLFHYYDKDFNNEADTPDNFQSRRPNTSFCFLDIRSPGLGDTAMYLCATSNYAPGSNQPQHFGDGTRLSIL.

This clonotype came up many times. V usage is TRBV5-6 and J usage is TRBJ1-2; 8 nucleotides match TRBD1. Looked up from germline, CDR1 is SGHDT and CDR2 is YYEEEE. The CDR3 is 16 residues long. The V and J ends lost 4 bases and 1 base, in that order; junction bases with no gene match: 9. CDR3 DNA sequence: TGTGCCAGCAGCGAGACTTCAGGGGGCTTTAACTATGGCTACACCTTC. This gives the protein CASSETSGGFNYGYTF.

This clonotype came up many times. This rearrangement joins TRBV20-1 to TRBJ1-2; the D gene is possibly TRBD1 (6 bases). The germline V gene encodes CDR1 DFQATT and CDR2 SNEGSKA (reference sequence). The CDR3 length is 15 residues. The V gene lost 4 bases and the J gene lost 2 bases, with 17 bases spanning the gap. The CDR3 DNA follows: TGCAGTGCTAAGGGGGATGACGGAGGAAACTATGGCTACACCTTC. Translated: CSAKGDDGGNYGYTF.

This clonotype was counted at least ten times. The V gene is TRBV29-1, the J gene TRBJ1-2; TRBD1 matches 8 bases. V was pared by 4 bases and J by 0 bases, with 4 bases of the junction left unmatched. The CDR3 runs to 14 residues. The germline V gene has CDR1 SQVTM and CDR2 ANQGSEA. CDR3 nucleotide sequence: TGCAGCGTTGCGGACAGGGCCGCTAACTATGGCTACACCTTC. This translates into CSVADRAANYGYTF.

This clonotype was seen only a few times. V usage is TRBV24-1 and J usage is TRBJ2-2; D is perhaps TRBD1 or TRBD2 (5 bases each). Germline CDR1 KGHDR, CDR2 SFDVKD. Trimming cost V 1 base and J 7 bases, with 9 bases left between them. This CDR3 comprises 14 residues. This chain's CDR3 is CATSDFEGIGELFF. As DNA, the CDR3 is TGTGCCACCAGTGATTTTGAGGGGATCGGGGAGCTGTTTTTT.

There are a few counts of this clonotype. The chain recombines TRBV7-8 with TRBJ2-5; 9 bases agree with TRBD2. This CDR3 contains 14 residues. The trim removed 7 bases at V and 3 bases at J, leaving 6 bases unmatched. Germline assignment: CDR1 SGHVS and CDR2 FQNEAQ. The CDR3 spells CASILAGREETQYF. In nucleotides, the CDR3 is TGTGCCAGCATCCTAGCGGGGCGCGAAGAGACCCAGTACTTC. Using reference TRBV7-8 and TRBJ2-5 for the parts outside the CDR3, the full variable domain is GAGVSQSPRYKVAKRGQDVALRCDPISGHVSLFWYQQALGQGPEFLTYFQNEAQLDKSGLPSDRFFAERPEGSVSTLKIQRTQQEDSAVYLCASILAGREETQYFGPGTRLLVL.

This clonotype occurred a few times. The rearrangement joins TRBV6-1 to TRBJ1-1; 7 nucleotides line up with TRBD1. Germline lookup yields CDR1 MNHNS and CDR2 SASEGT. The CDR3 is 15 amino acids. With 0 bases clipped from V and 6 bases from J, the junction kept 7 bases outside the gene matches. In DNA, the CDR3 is TGTGCCAGCAGTGAAGCGCCAGGGGGGTTTTCTGAAGCTTTCTTT. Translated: CASSEAPGGFSEAFF.

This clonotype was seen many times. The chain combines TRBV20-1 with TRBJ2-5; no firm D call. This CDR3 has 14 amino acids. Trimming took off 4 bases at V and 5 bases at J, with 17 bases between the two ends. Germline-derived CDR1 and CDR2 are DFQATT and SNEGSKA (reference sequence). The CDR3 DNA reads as TGCAGTGCTACTCCGGGCCCAGAGAGGGAGACCCAGTACTTC. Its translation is CSATPGPERETQYF.

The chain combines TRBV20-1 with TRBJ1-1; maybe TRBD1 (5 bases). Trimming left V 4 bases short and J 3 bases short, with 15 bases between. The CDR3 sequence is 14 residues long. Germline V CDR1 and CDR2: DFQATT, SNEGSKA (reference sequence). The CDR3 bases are TGCAGTGCTACAAGACACCGCAGGGACACTGAAGCTTTCTTT. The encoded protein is CSATRHRRDTEAFF.

For the CDR3, the DNA is TGCGCCAGCAGCCAACCCAGCCAGGGGACCTACGAGCAGTACTTC. Its protein product is CASSQPSQGTYEQYF. The rearrangement joins TRBV4-1 to TRBJ2-7; TRBD1 is a possible D gene (6 bases). CDR3 size: 15 residues. The V gene's germline CDR1 is MGHRA and CDR2 YSYEKL. Trimming took 2 bases from V and 2 from J, leaving 13 bases between them.

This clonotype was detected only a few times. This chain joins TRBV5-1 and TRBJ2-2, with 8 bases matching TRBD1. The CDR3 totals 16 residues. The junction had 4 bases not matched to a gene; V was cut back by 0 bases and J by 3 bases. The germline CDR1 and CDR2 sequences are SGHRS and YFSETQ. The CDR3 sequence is CASSLAPTGDTGELFF. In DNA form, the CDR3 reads TGCGCCAGCAGCTTGGCCCCGACAGGGGACACCGGGGAGCTGTTTTTT.

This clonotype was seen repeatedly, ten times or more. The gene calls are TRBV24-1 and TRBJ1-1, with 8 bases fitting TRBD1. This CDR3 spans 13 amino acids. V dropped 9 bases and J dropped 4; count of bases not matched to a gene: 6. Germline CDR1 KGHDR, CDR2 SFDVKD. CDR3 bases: TGTGCCACCGCAAGAGGACAGGGCACTGAAGCTTTCTTT. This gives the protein CATARGQGTEAFF.

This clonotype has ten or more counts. The CDR3 is CASSPLGAPSQETQYF. The CDR3 DNA sequence: TGTGCCAGCAGCCCCCTGGGCGCGCCGTCCCAAGAGACCCAGTACTTC. The V gene is TRBV5-6, the J gene TRBJ2-5; D not resolved. Germline CDR1 and CDR2: SGHDT and YYEEEE. The length of the CDR3 is 16 residues. Trimming left V 4 bases short and J 1 base short, with 17 bases between.